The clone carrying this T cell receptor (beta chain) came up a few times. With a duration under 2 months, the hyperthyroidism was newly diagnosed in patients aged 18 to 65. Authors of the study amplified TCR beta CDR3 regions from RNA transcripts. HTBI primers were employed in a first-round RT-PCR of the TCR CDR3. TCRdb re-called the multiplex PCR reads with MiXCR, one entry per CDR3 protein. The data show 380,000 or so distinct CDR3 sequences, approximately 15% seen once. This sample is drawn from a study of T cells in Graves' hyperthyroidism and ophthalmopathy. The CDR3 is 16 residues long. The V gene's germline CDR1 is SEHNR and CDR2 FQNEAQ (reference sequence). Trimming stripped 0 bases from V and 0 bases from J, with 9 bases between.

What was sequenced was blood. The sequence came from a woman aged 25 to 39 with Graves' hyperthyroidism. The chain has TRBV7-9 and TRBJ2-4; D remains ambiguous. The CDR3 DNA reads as TGTGCCAGCAGCTTAGCACGAGGTTTAGCCAAAAACATTCAGTACTTC. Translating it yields CASSLARGLAKNIQYF.